The present T cell receptor beta chain was sequenced within a study of PD-L1 blockade in urothelial cancer. Study-level background: Per blood sample, T cells had a median of 141,255.

Per germline, CDR1 SGDLS and CDR2 YYNGEE. V was pared by 4 bases and J by 3 bases, with 8 bases of the junction left unmatched. CDR3 length: 15 residues. Profiling relied on immunoSEQ multiplex PCR, and the TCRdb table lists in-frame clones only, not all of them. The sample lists 35,000 to 45,000 clones, around 90% occurring once. V usage is TRBV9 and J usage is TRBJ2-7; 9 bases are a match to TRBD1. The sample here was PBMCs, taken around atezolizumab (anti-PD-L1) treatment. The sequence came from a woman aged 55-69 years with urothelial cancer. This CDR3 reads CASSPTDRGDYEQYF. The CDR3, as DNA: TGTGCCAGCAGCCCGACGGACAGGGGAGACTACGAGCAGTACTTC.